This paragraph reports one TCR beta chain. The sample comes from a study of blood T cell repertoires in COVID-19. Data came from immunoSEQ multiplex PCR; TCRdb stores just in-frame clones and leaves some out. The sample includes hundreds of thousands of clones, around nine tenths of them seen just once. This receptor was identified in a woman aged 60-70 years with acute or convalescent COVID-19. Material: peripheral blood.

CDR3 nucleotides: TGTGCCAGCAGTGAATTGGCGGGCACTGAAGCTTTCTTT. Its protein product is CASSELAGTEAFF. The chain couples TRBV25-1 to TRBJ1-1; D remains ambiguous. This CDR3 region has 13 residues. V gave up 1 base and J gave up 4 bases, with 7 bases separating them. Looked up from germline, CDR1 is MGHDK and CDR2 is SYGVNS.